The 16 T cell receptor beta chains below come from one sample, sequenced in a study of blood T cell repertoires in COVID-19. The table came from immunoSEQ multiplex PCR; TCRdb's copy has only in-frame clones and leaves some out. Counted here are approximately 30,000 clones, under 90% occurring once; the ten biggest clones make up more than 15%. The sequenced material came from peripheral blood. These receptors were collected from a man aged 70-80 years with active COVID-19.

The sample holds a few counts of this clone. The V and J genes are TRBV28 and TRBJ2-3; 9 nucleotides align to TRBD1. V gave up 5 bases and J gave up 4 bases; unmatched junction bases: 4. CDR3 size: 14 residues. Germline values: CDR1 MDHEN, CDR2 SYDVKM. This chain's CDR3 is CASSTGQGSDTQYF. The CDR3 region has the DNA TGTGCCAGCAGTACGGGACAGGGCTCAGATACGCAGTATTTT.

The chain has TRBV15 and TRBJ2-7; D may be TRBD2 (6 bases). This CDR3 has 17 amino acids. The V end was cut by 1 base, the J end by 2 bases, with 18 bases between. Germline V lookup: CDR1 LNHNV, CDR2 YYDKDF (reference sequence). CDR3 region: CATSRAPTGVTAYEQYF. The CDR3 bases are TGTGCCACCAGCAGAGCCCCTACGGGGGTTACTGCCTACGAGCAGTACTTC.

For the CDR3, the DNA is TGTGCCAGCAGAAGGACAGGGGGGACCGAGCAGTACTTC. It yields the protein CASRRTGGTEQYF. The chain is built from TRBV2 and TRBJ2-7; 10 nucleotides align to TRBD1. J was trimmed by 6 bases and V by 6 bases; bases with no gene match: 5. The CDR3 is 13 residues long. Germline V gene lookup returns CDR1 SNHLY and CDR2 FYNNEI.

This clone appeared once. The chain links TRBV27 to TRBJ2-3; 9 bases match TRBD2. The germline V gene encodes CDR1 MNHEY and CDR2 SMNVEV (reference sequence). The CDR3 totals 17 residues. J gave up 3 bases and V 4 bases, and 11 bases lay outside the gene matches. CDR3 loop: CASSSEPPAGGTDTQYF. For the CDR3, the DNA is TGTGCCAGCAGTTCCGAGCCCCCTGCGGGGGGGACAGATACGCAGTATTTT.

This clone was seen more than once but under ten times. The chain uses TRBV5-6 and TRBJ2-7, with 8 positions matching TRBD1. J lost 3 bases, V lost 3 bases, and 2 bases had no gene match. Germline-derived CDR1 and CDR2 are SGHDT and YYEEEE. This CDR3 has 13 residues. CDR3 sequence reads: CASSSGGSYEQYF. CDR3 sequence (DNA): TGTGCCAGCAGCTCAGGGGGCAGCTACGAGCAGTACTTC.

The chain employs TRBV20-1 and TRBJ2-1; 7 bases are shared with TRBD2. There are 16 residues in the CDR3. The germline V gene has CDR1 DFQATT and CDR2 SNEGSKA (reference sequence). Trimming at V came to 3 bases and at J to 2 bases, leaving 10 bases not matched to a gene. The CDR3 sequence is CSASRRGTTPYNEQFF. CDR3 nucleotides: TGCAGTGCTAGTCGAAGAGGGACTACCCCCTACAATGAGCAGTTCTTC.

The rearrangement joins TRBV19 to TRBJ1-1; TRBD1 agrees at 7 bases. From germline, CDR1 is LNHDA and CDR2 SQIVND (reference sequence). The junction had 4 bases not matched to a gene; V was cut back by 5 bases and J by 1 base. CDR3 length: 14 amino acids. The CDR3 sequence: CASSPRTGNTEAFF. CDR3 bases: TGTGCCAGTAGTCCCAGGACAGGGAACACTGAAGCTTTCTTT.

This chain uses TRBV5-5 with TRBJ1-4; TRBD1 aligns across 8 bases. Germline V gene lookup returns CDR1 SGHKS and CDR2 YYEKEE (reference sequence). Losses at the gene ends were 0 bases for V and 5 bases for J; bases not matched to a gene: 6. The CDR3 contains 16 residues. This CDR3 reads CASSLAWDRRNEKLFF. The DNA for the CDR3 is TGTGCCAGCAGCTTGGCCTGGGACAGGCGAAATGAAAAACTGTTTTTT. The full variable domain, its missing parts supplied by reference TRBV5-5 and TRBJ1-4, is DAGVTQSPTHLIKTRGQQVTLRCSPISGHKSVSWYQQVLGQGPQFIFQYYEKEERGRGNFPDRFSARQFPNYSSELNVNALLLGDSALYLCASSLAWDRRNEKLFFGSGTQLSVL.

The V and J genes are TRBV7-9 and TRBJ1-6, with 7 bases that match TRBD1. The CDR3 spans 18 residues. Germline V gene lookup returns CDR1 SEHNR and CDR2 FQNEAQ (reference sequence). V trimming: 7 bases; J trimming: 6 bases; junction bases outside the gene matches: 18. The CDR3, as DNA: TGTGCCAGCACCATTCCCCTAGGACAGGACCCTTTTAATTCACCCCTCCACTTT. Protein: CASTIPLGQDPFNSPLHF.

J is TRBJ1-2 and V is TRBV28, with D perhaps matching TRBD1 (6 bases). Trimming took 2 bases from V and 7 from J, leaving 14 bases between them. Germline V lookup: CDR1 MDHEN, CDR2 SYDVKM. The CDR3 is 14 amino acids. CDR3 DNA: TGTGCCAGCAGTTTAACCCCCGGACAGCGTGGCTACACCTTC. Translated, it gives CASSLTPGQRGYTF.

The chain couples TRBV11-2 to TRBJ2-7; 11 bases match TRBD1. Germline V gene lookup returns CDR1 SGHAT and CDR2 FQNNGV. V trimming: 5 bases; J trimming: 4 bases; junction bases outside the gene matches: 1. CDR3 length: 13 amino acids. DNA of the CDR3: TGTGCCAGCAGCCGGGACAGGGGGTACGAGCAGTACTTC. This encodes CASSRDRGYEQYF.

The genes are TRBV11-3 and TRBJ1-1, with D perhaps matching TRBD1 (6 bases). V gave up 5 bases and J gave up 1 base, with 11 bases separating them. The CDR3 consists of 14 residues. Germline V CDR1 and CDR2: SGHNT, YENEEA. The CDR3 DNA sequence: TGTGCCAGCAGCCGACAGGTGGGGAACACTGAAGCTTTCTTT. This codes for CASSRQVGNTEAFF.

The chain carries TRBV7-9 and TRBJ1-1; D might be TRBD1 (5 bases). V shed 10 bases and J shed 0 bases, with 12 bases lying between them. The CDR3 has 13 amino acids. CDR1 is SEHNR and CDR2 is FQNEAQ in the germline V gene (reference sequence). The CDR3 reads CANGGEMNTEAFF. CDR3 in DNA: TGTGCCAACGGGGGAGAAATGAACACTGAAGCTTTCTTT.

The rearrangement links TRBV3-1 (or the pseudogene TRBV3-2) to TRBJ1-2; 8 bases match TRBD1. Per the germline V gene, CDR1 is LGHDT and CDR2 is YNNKEL (reference sequence). V lost 2 bases to trimming and J lost 3 bases; unmatched junction nucleotides: 2. The CDR3 sequence is 14 residues long. The CDR3 loop is CASSQRGQDYGYTF. DNA for the CDR3: TGTGCCAGCAGCCAAAGGGGACAGGACTATGGCTACACCTTC.

This clone turned up a few times. CDR3 sequence: CASSPTNAAGNYGYTF. The CDR3 DNA follows: TGTGCCAGCAGCCCTACCAACGCGGCGGGTAACTATGGCTACACCTTC. The chain links TRBV7-3 to TRBJ1-2, with no clear D. Trimming removed 5 bases from V and 1 base from J, with 17 bases in between. The germline CDR1 and CDR2 sequences are SGHTA and FQGTGA. The CDR3 extends over 16 amino acids.

V gene TRBV20-1 combines with J gene TRBJ2-3, with D tentatively TRBD1 or TRBD2 (5 bases each). The CDR3 is made up of 14 amino acids. Trimming removed 3 bases at V and 5 bases at J, with 15 bases between. Germline assignment: CDR1 DFQATT and CDR2 SNEGSKA (reference sequence). The CDR3 DNA sequence: TGCAGTGCTAGTGGGACGGGATTGTTAGATACGCAGTATTTT. Translating gives CSASGTGLLDTQYF.